The source of this T cell receptor (beta chain) is a study of OX40 agonist ivuxolimab in advanced cancers. Study-wide findings and caveats: Averaging showed that CD8+ T cells had more expanded clones than CD4+ did. At 0.1 to 3.0 mg/kg and by week 6, CD4+ and CD8+ T cells in the blood had expanded clonally.

Turning to this clone: The target antigen is unknown.

Profiling relied on immunoSEQ multiplex PCR, and the TCRdb table lists in-frame clones only, not all of them. The sample shows tens of thousands of clones, about nine tenths of them seen only once. V lost 8 bases and J lost 7, with 12 bases in between. From germline, CDR1 is MNHNY and CDR2 SVGAGI (reference sequence). The CDR3 spans 12 residues. Exclusion applied to patients with autoimmune disease history or systemic immunosuppression. The clonotype comes from an adult with an advanced solid tumor such as melanoma, head and neck, liver or kidney cancer. The chain combines TRBV6-6 with TRBJ2-1; D is undetermined. The specimen comprised CD4+ or CD8+ T cells sorted from blood, sampled in a trial of the OX40 agonist ivuxolimab. The DNA of the CDR3 is TGTGCCAGCTGTCTCTCGGCAAATGAGCAGTTCTTC. As protein: CASCLSANEQFF.